The clone carrying this T cell receptor (beta chain) was seen once. The treatment is: 15 to 20 received Ad26.COV2.S at low or high dose, single or two shots; roughly five received placebo; per-sample allocation not given. On day 63 after the first injection, vaccine and placebo recipients gave samples. An 18-55-year-old adult in Boston served as donor. An Ad26 vector expressing Wuhan-strain SARS-CoV-2 spike constituted the vaccine. Germline CDR1 is SGHAT and CDR2 is FQNNGV. CDR3 length: 17 amino acids. The J segment lost 6 bases and the V segment lost 5 bases, leaving 15 bases of the junction unmatched. The sample comes from a study of Ad26.COV2.S vaccination and SARS-CoV-2 variants. TCRdb's table, derived via immunoSEQ multiplex PCR, lists solely in-frame clones and lacks some. This table has about half a million clones, roughly nine tenths appearing once.

The J gene is TRBJ2-1, the V gene TRBV11-2; 8 positions agree with TRBD2. This material consisted of peripheral blood, taken in a trial of Ad26.COV2.S vaccine versus placebo. The TCR sequence derives from a person between 18 and 65 years old who received the Ad26.COV2.S COVID-19 vaccine or a placebo. The CDR3: CASSPAGRGLHLNEQFF. DNA of the CDR3: TGTGCCAGCAGCCCAGCCGGGAGGGGTCTCCACCTCAATGAGCAGTTCTTC.